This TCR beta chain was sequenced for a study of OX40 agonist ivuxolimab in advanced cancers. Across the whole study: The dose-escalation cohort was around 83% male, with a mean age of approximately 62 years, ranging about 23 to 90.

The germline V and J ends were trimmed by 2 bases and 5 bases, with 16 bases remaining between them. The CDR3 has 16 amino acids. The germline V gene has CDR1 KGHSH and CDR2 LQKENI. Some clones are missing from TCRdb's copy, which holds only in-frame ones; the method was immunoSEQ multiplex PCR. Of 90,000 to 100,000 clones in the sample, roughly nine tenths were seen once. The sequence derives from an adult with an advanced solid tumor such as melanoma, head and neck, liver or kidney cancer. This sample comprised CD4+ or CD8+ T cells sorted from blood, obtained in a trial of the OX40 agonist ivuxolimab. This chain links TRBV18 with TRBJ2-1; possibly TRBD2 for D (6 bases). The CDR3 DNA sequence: TGTGCCAGCTCACCAACCGGCTTGGGCGGGGACAATGAGCAGTTCTTC. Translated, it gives CASSPTGLGGDNEQFF.